This T cell receptor (beta chain) was retrieved from a study of radiotherapy plus CTLA-4 blockade in lung cancer. Across the study: For 18% of patients, objective responses occurred, and around 34% had disease control.

Note on this clone: The antigen is unknown.

Chemo-refractory metastatic non-small-cell lung cancer patients underwent focal radiation alongside CTLA-4 blockade with ipilimumab. The CDR3 length is 14 residues. Germline assignment: CDR1 MNHNS and CDR2 SASEGT. The V and J ends lost 3 bases and 2 bases respectively, with 8 bases between them. Libraries were prepared by immunoSEQ multiplex PCR; TCRdb keeps only in-frame clonotypes and omits some of them. The top ten clones hold about a quarter of a sample with 15,000 to 20,000 clones, 86% of them seen once. Study-level points and caveats: In blood, after radiotherapy plus ipilimumab, tumor-derived TCR clones expanded.

The clonotype originates from a human donor with non-small cell lung cancer whose response to radiotherapy plus ipilimumab could not be evaluated. Source: peripheral blood, taken from a patient treated with radiotherapy plus ipilimumab. The chain recombines TRBV6-1 with TRBJ1-3, with a tentative D call TRBD1 (5 bases). The CDR3 reads CASSDTGPGNTIYF. CDR3 bases: TGTGCCAGCAGTGATACAGGACCTGGAAACACCATATATTTT.